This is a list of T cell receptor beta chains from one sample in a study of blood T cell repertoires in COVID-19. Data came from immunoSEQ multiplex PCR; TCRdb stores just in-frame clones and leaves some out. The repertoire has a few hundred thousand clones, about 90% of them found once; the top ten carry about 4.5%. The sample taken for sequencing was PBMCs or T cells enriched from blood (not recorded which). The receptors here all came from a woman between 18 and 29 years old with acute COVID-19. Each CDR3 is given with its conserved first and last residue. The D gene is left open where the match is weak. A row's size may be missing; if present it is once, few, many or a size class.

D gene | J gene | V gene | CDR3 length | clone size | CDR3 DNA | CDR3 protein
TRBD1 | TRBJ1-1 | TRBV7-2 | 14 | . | TGTGCCAGCAGCTTGGGGCAGGGGGAAACTGAAGCTTTCTTT | CASSLGQGETEAFF
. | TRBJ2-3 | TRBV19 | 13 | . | TGTGCCAGTAAAGCGACAGACGCAGATACGCAGTATTTT | CASKATDADTQYF
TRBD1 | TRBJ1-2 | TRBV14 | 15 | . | TGTGCCAGCAGCCAAGATTTCGGGACAGACTATGGCTACACCTTC | CASSQDFGTDYGYTF
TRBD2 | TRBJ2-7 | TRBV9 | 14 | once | TGTGCCAGCAGCGGGGCTAGCGGAATCTACGAGCAGTACTTC | CASSGASGIYEQYF
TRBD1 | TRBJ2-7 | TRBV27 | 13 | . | TGTGCCAGCAGTGGAACAGGGGTGAGGGAGCAGTACTTC | CASSGTGVREQYF
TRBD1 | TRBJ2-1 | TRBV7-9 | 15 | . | TGTGCCAGCAGCAGGACAGGAGGCTCCTACAATGAGCAGTTCTTC | CASSRTGGSYNEQFF
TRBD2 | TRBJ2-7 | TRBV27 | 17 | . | TGTGCCAGCAGTCCCAACAAGATAGCGGGAGTTGGCTACGAGCAGTACTTC | CASSPNKIAGVGYEQYF
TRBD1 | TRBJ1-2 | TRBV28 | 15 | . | TGTGCCAGCCAAAAACCGGGACAGGGGACCTATGGCTACACCTTC | CASQKPGQGTYGYTF
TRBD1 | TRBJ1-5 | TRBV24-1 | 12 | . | TGTGCCACCCAGGGGGCCGATCAGCCCCAGCATTTT | CATQGADQPQHF
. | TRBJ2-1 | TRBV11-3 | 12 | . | TGTGCCAGCAGCTCAGGGCCCCTAGAGCAGTTCTTC | CASSSGPLEQFF
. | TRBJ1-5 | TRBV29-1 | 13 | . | TGCAGCGTTGAGGTCGGGGGAGATCAGCCCCAGCATTTT | CSVEVGGDQPQHF
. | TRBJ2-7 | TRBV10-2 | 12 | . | TGCGCCAGCTCGCTGGGAGGCTACGAGCAGTACTTC | CASSLGGYEQYF